The rows below give T cell receptor beta chains drawn from one sample of a study of blood T cell repertoires in COVID-19. Clones were sequenced by immunoSEQ multiplex PCR, and TCRdb holds only the in-frame ones, with some missing. The table lists about 230,000 clones, roughly 90% of them singletons. Sequencing was done on a sample of PBMCs or T cells enriched from blood (not recorded which). Source of these receptors: a woman in her twenties or thirties with acute COVID-19. Each CDR3 is given without its conserved first and last residue. Each record gives: V gene, J gene, D gene, CDR3 protein. The D gene is left open where the match is weak.

TRBV3-1/TRBV3-2	TRBJ2-1	TRBD1	ASSPSPGGTGRF
TRBV5-1	TRBJ1-3	.	ASSLSPGRSGNTIY
TRBV7-9	TRBJ2-1	.	ASSFETGGPAPF
TRBV30	TRBJ2-7	TRBD1	AWSVGQGGEQY
TRBV11-3	TRBJ2-1	TRBD1	ASSLGTGGLYNEQF
TRBV6-2/TRBV6-3	TRBJ1-2	.	ASSEGERFYGYT
TRBV5-1	TRBJ2-5	TRBD2	ASSPRAGGETQY
TRBV25-1	TRBJ1-4	.	ASSQPFPTAEKLF
TRBV19	TRBJ1-1	.	ASSIDLAQAHAEAF
TRBV6-5	TRBJ2-3	.	ASTTMRSTDTQY
TRBV12-3/TRBV12-4	TRBJ1-1	.	ASILVRGTEAF
TRBV6-1	TRBJ2-1	.	ASSETVNRVFEQF
TRBV4-1	TRBJ1-6	.	ASSTRDTHPNSPLH
TRBV5-8	TRBJ1-1	.	ASRETPAGAF
TRBV29-1	TRBJ1-2	TRBD1	SVDGLRQGNGYT
TRBV7-8	TRBJ2-3	.	ASSRGTDTQY
TRBV30	TRBJ1-2	TRBD1	AWSGTGVDGYT
TRBV10-3	TRBJ1-2	TRBD1	AISETGGLGYT
TRBV19	TRBJ2-7	.	ASSNPRDSTYEQY
TRBV7-2	TRBJ1-1	.	ASSLVGAGNTEAF
TRBV11-2	TRBJ1-3	.	ASSLTGSSGNTIY
TRBV28	TRBJ1-2	.	ASSRGLNYGYT
TRBV6-5	TRBJ2-7	TRBD1	ASGVGQGAYEQY
TRBV29-1	TRBJ2-2	TRBD2	SVELAGMNTGELF